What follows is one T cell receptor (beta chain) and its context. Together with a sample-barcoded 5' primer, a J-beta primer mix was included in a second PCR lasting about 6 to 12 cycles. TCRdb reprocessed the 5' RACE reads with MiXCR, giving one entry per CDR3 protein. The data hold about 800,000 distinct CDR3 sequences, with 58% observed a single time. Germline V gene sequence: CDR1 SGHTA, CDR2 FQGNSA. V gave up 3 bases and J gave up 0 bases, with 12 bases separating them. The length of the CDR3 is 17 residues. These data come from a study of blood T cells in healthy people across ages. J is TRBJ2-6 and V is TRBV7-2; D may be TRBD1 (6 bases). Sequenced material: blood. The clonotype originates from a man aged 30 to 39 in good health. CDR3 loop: CASSFRGGRSGANVLTF. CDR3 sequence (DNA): TGTGCCAGCAGCTTCCGAGGGGGACGCTCTGGGGCCAACGTCCTGACTTTC.